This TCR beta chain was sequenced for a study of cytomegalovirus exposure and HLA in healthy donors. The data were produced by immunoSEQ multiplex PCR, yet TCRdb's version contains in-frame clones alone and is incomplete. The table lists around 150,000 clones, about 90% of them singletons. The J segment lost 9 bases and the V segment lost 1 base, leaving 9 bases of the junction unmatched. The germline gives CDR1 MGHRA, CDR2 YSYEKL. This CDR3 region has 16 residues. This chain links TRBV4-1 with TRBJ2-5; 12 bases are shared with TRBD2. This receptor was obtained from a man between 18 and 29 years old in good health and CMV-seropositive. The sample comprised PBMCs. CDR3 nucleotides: TGCGCCAGCAGCCAAGGGGGGACTAGCGGGCGTGTGGCCCAGTACTTC. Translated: CASSQGGTSGRVAQYF.